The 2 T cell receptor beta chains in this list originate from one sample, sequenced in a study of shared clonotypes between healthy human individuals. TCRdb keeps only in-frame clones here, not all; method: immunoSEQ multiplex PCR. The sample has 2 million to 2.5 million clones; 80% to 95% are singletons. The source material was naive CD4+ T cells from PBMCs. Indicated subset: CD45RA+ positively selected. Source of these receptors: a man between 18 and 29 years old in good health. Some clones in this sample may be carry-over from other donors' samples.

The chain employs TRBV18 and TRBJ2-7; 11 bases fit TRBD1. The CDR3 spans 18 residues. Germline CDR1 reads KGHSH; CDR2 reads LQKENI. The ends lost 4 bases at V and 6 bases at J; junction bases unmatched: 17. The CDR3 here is CASSRDRGTFQALGEQYF. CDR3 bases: TGTGCCAGCTCACGGGACAGGGGGACCTTCCAAGCTTTAGGCGAGCAGTACTTC.

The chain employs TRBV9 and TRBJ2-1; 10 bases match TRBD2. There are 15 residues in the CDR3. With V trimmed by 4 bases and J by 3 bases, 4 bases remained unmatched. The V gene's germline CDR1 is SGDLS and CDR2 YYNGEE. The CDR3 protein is CASSRTSGNYNEQFF. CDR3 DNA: TGTGCCAGCAGCAGAACTAGCGGGAACTACAATGAGCAGTTCTTC.